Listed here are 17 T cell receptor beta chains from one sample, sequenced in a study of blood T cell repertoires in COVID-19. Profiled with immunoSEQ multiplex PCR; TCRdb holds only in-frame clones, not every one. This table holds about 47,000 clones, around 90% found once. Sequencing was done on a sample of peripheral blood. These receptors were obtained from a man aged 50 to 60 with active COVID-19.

The CDR3 DNA follows: TGTGCCAGCAGTGCCATGGGACTAGCGGGGGGAGATACGCAGTATTTT. Translated: CASSAMGLAGGDTQYF. This chain uses TRBV6-1 with TRBJ2-3; 15 bases line up with TRBD2. CDR1 is MNHNS and CDR2 is SASEGT in the germline V gene. The J segment lost 5 bases and the V segment lost 4 bases, leaving 4 bases of the junction unmatched. This CDR3 comprises 16 residues.

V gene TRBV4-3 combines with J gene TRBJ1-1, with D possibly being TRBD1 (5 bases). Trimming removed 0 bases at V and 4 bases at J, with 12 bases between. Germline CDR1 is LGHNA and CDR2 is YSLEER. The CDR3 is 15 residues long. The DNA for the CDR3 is TGCGCCAGCAGCCAAGACCCGACAGTGATCACTGAAGCTTTCTTT. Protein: CASSQDPTVITEAFF.

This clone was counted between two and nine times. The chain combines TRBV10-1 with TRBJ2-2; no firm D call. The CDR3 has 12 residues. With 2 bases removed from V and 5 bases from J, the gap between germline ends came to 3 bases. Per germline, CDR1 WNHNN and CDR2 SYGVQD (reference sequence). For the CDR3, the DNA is TGCGCCAGCAGTGAGCTTACCGGGGAGCTGTTTTTT. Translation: CASSELTGELFF.

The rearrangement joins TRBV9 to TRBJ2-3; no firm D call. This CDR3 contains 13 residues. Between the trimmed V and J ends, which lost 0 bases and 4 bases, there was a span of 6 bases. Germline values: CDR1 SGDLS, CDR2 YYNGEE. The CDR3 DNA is TGTGCCAGCAGCGTAGAGCTGTCAGATACGCAGTATTTT. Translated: CASSVELSDTQYF.

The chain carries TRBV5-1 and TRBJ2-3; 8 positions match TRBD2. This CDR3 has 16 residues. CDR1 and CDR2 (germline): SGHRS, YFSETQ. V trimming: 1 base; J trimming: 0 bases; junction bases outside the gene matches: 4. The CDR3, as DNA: TGCGCCAGCAGCTTGTTCGCTAGCGGGAGCACAGATACGCAGTATTTT. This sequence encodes CASSLFASGSTDTQYF.

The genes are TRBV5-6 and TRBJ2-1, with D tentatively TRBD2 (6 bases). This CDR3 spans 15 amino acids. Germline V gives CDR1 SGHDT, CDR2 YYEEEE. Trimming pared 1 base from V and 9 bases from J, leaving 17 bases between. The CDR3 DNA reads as TGTGCCAGCAGCTTGCGGGGGACTCCCGTCGGTGAGCAGTTCTTC. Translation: CASSLRGTPVGEQFF.

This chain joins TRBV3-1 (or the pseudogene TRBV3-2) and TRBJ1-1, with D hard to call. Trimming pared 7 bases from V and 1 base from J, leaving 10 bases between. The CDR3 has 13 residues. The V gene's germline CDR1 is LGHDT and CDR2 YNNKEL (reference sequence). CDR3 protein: CASTPSGNTEAFF. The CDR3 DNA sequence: TGTGCCAGCACCCCGTCAGGGAACACTGAAGCTTTCTTT.

Here the CDR3 reads CASSLGGRGSSEQYF. Here the CDR3 DNA reads TGTGCCAGCAGCTTAGGAGGCCGTGGATCGTCCGAGCAGTACTTC. The chain uses TRBV11-3 and TRBJ2-7; no reliable D call. The V gene lost 1 base and the J gene lost 6 bases, with 16 bases spanning the gap. This CDR3 has 15 residues. Germline values: CDR1 SGHNT, CDR2 YENEEA.

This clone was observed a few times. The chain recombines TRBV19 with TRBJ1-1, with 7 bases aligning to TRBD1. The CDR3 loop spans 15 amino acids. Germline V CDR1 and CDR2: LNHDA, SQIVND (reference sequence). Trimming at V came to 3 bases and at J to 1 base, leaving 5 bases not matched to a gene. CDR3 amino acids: CASSILGQANTEAFF. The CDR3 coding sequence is TGTGCCAGTAGTATTTTAGGACAGGCGAACACTGAAGCTTTCTTT.

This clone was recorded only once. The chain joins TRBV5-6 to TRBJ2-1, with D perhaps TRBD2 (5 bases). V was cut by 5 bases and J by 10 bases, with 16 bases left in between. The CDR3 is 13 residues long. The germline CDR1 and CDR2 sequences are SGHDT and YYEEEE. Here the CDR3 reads CASSPPGVDEQFF. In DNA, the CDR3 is TGTGCCAGCAGTCCACCCGGGGTGGACGAGCAGTTCTTC.

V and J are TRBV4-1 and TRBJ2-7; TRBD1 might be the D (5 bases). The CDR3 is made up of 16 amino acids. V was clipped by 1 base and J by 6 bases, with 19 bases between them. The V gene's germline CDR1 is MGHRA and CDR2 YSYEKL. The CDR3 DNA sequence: TGCGCCAGCAGCCAAGTTGGGTCGACAGACGCGCGCGAGCAGTACTTC. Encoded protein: CASSQVGSTDAREQYF.

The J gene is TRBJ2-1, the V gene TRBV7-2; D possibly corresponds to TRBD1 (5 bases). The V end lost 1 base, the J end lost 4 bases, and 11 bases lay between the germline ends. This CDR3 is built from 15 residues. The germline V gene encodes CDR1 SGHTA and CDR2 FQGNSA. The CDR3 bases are TGTGCCAGCAGCTTAGTAGTAGACAGTTACAATGAGCAGTTCTTC. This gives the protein CASSLVVDSYNEQFF.

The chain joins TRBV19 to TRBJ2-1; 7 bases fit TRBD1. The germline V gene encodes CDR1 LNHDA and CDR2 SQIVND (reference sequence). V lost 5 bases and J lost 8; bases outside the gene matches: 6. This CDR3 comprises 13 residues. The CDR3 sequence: CASSATGLDEQFF. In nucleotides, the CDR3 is TGTGCCAGTAGTGCGACAGGGCTCGATGAGCAGTTCTTC.

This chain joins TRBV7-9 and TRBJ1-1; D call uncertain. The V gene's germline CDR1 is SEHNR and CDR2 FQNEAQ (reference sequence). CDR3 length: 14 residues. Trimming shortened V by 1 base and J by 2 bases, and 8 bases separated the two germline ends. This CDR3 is CASSLGGYNTEAFF. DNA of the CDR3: TGTGCCAGCAGCTTAGGAGGGTACAACACTGAAGCTTTCTTT.

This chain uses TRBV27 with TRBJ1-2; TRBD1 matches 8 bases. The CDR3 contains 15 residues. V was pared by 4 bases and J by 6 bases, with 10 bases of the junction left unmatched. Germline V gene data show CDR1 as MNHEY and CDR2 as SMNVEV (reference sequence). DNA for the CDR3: TGTGCCAGCAGTTCCACCGGACAGGGACCGGATGGCTACACCTTC. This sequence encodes CASSSTGQGPDGYTF.

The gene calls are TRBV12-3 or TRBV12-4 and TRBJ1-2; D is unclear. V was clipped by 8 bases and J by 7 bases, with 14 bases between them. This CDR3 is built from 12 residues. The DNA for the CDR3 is TGTGCCAGCCACAACCCAAACAGTGGCTACACCTTC. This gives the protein CASHNPNSGYTF.

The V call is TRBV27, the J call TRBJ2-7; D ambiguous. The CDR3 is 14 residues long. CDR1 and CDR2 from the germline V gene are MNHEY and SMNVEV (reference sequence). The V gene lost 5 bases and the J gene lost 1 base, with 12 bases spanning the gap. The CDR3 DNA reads TGTGCCAGCAGTCGAAAATCCTATTCCTACGAGCAGTACTTC. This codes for CASSRKSYSYEQYF.